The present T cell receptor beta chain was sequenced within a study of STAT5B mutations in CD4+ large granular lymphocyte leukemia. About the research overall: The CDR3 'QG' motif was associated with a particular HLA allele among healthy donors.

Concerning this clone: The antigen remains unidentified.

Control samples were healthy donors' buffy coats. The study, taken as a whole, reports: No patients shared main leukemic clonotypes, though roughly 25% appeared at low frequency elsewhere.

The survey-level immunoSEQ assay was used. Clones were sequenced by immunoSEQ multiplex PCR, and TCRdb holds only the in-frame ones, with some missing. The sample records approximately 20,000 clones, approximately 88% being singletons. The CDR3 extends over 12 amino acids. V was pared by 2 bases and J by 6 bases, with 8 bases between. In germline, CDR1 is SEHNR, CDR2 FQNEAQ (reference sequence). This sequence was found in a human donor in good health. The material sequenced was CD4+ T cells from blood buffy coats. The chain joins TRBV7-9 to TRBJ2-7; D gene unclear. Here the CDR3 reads CASSLFEAEQYF. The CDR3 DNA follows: TGTGCCAGCAGCTTATTTGAGGCCGAGCAGTACTTC.